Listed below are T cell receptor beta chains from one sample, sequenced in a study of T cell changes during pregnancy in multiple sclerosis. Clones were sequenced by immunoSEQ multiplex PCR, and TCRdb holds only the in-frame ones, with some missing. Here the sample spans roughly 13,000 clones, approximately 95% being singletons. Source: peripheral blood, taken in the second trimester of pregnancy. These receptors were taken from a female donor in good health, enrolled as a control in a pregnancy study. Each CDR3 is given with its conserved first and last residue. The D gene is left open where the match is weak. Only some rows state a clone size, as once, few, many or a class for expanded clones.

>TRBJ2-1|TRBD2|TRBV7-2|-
TGTGCCAGTTCCGGGACTAGCGATGCTGGTGGTGAGCAGTTCTTC
CASSGTSDAGGEQFF
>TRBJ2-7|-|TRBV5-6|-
TGTGCCAGCAGCTTGCGCGGAAACTTCCCCTACGAGCAGTACTTC
CASSLRGNFPYEQYF
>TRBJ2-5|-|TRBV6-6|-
TGTGCCAGCAGTTACTCGGCCTTAGCGGCACAAGAGACCCAGTACTTC
CASSYSALAAQETQYF
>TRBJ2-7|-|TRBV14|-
TGTGCCAGCAGCCAAGATCTGGCTGAAAACTCCTACGAGCAGTACTTC
CASSQDLAENSYEQYF
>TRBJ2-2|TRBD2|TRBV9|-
TGTGCCAGCAGCGTAGCTAGCGGGAGGGCCGTATCCACCGGGGAGCTGTTTTTT
CASSVASGRAVSTGELFF
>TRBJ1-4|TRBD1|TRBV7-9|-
TGTGCCAGCAGCGACAGGGGGAGTAATGAAAAACTGTTTTTT
CASSDRGSNEKLFF
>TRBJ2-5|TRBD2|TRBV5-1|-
TGCGCCAGCAGCTTGGCCTACGCGGGAGGGCCGGGAGAGACCCAGTACTTC
CASSLAYAGGPGETQYF
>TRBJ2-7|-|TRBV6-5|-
TGTGCCAGCAGCCCAGCGGGTACCTACGAGCAGTACTTC
CASSPAGTYEQYF
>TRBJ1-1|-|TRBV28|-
TGTGCCAGCAGTTTATTGAGCACTGAAGCTTTCTTT
CASSLLSTEAFF
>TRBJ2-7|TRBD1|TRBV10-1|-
TGCGCCAGCAGTGAGTCGAGAGGGGGGACAGGGGGCTACGAGCAGTACTTC
CASSESRGGTGGYEQYF
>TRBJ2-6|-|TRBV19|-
TGTGCCAGTAGCAGGGCGAGACAGAGCCAAAGCTCTGGGGCCAACGTCCTGACTTTC
CASSRARQSQSSGANVLTF
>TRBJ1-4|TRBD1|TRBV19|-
TGTGCCAGTAGTATAGCGAGGGGACAGGGGACTGAAAAACTGTTTTTT
CASSIARGQGTEKLFF
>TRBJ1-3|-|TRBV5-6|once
TGTGCCAGCAGCCTTCCAGGACATTTTCTCTCTGGAAACACCATATATTTT
CASSLPGHFLSGNTIYF
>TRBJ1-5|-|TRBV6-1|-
TGTGCCAGCACCCAGAGAGGGTTTCAGCCCCAGCATTTT
CASTQRGFQPQHF
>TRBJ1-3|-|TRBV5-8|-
TGTGCCAGCAGCTTGGAATTGGGGCGTTATGGAAACACCATATATTTT
CASSLELGRYGNTIYF
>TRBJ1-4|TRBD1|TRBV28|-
TGTGCCAGCAGCCCCGAACAGGGGGGAGATTTTGGAAAACTGTTTTTT
CASSPEQGGDFGKLFF
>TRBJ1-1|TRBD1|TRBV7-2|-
TGTGCCAGCAGCTTCGGACAGGGAAACACTGAAGCTTTCTTT
CASSFGQGNTEAFF
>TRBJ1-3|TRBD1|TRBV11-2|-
TGTGCCAGCAGCTTTGGCAGGGGGCCTCGAAACACCATATATTTT
CASSFGRGPRNTIYF
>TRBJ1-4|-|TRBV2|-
TGTGCCAGCAGTGAAACTGATCCCACTAATGAAAAACTGTTTTTT
CASSETDPTNEKLFF
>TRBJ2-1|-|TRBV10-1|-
TGCGCCAGCAGTGTTGACAGGAAGATCTTC
CASSVDRKIF